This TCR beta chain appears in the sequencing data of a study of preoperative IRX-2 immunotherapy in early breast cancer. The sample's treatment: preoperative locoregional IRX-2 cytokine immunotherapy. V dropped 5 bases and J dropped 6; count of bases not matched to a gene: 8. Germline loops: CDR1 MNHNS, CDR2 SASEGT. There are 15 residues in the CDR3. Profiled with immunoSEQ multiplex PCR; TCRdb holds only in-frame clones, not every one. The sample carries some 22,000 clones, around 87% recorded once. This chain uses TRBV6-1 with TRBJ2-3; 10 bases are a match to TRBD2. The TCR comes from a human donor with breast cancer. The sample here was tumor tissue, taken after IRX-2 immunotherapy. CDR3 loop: CASSPSGGWVDTQYF. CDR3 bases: TGTGCCAGCAGTCCTAGCGGGGGTTGGGTTGATACGCAGTATTTT.